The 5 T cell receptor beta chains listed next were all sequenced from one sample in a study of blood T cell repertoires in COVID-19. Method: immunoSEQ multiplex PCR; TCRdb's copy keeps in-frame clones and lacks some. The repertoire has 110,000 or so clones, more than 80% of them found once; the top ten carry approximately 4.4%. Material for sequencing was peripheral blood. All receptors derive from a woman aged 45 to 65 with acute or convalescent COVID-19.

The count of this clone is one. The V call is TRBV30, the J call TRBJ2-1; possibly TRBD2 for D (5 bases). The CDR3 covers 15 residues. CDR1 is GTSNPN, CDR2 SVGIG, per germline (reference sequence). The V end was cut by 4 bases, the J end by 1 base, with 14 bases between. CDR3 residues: CAWKAAKRSYNEQFF. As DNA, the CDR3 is TGTGCCTGGAAAGCCGCTAAGCGGTCCTACAATGAGCAGTTCTTC.

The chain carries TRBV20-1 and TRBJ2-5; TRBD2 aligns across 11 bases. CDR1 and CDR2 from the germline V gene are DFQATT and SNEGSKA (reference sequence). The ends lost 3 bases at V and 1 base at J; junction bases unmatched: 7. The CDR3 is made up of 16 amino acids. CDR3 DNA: TGCAGTGCTAGTCCCTTGACTAGCGGGATCCAAGAGACCCAGTACTTC. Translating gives CSASPLTSGIQETQYF.

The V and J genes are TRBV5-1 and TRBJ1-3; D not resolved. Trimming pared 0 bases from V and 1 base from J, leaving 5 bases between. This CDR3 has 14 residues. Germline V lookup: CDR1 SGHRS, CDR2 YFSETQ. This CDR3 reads CASSLELSGNTIYF. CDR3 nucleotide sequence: TGCGCCAGCAGCTTGGAACTTTCTGGAAACACCATATATTTT.

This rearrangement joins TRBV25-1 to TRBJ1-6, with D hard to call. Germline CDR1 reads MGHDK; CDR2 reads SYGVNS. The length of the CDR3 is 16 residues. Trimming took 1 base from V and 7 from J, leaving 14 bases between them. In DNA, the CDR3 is TGTGCCAGCAGTGAATGGGAGGCCGGATGGAATTCACCCCTCCACTTT. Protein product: CASSEWEAGWNSPLHF.

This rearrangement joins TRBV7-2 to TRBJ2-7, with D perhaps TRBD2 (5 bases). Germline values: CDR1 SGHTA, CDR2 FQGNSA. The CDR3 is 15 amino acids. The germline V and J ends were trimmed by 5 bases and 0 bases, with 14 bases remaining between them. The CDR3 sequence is CASSPADYSSYEQYF. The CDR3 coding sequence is TGTGCCAGCAGCCCCGCCGACTATAGCTCCTACGAGCAGTACTTC.